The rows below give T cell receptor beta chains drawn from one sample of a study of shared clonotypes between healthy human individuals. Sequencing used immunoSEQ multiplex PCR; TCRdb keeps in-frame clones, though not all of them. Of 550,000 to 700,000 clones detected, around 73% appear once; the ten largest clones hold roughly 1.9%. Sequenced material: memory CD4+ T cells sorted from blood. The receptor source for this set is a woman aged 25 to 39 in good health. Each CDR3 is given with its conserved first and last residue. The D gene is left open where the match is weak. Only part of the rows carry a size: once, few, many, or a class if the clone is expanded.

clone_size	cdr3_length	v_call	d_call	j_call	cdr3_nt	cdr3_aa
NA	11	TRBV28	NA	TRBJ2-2	TGTGCCAGCAGTCTTACCGGGGAGCTGTTTTTT	CASSLTGELFF
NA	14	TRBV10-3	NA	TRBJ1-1	TGTGCCATCAAGAGGGCGGCGCTGAACACTGAAGCTTTCTTT	CAIKRAALNTEAFF
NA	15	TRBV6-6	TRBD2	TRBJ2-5	TGTGCCAGCAGTTACTCGGCGGGACTAGCGGAGACCCAGTACTTC	CASSYSAGLAETQYF
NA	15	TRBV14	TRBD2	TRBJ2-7	TGTGCCAGCAGCCCAAGGGGCGGGAGGATTTACGAGCAGTACTTC	CASSPRGGRIYEQYF
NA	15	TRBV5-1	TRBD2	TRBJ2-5	TGCGCCAGCAGGACTACTAGCGGGGGTCAAGAGACCCAGTACTTC	CASRTTSGGQETQYF
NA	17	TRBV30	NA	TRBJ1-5	TGTGCCTGGAGTGTATCGGGGAAATATTTAAGCAATCAGCCCCAGCATTTT	CAWSVSGKYLSNQPQHF
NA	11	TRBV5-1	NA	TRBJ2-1	TGCGCCAGCAGCTTAAATGGGAAGCAGTTCTTC	CASSLNGKQFF
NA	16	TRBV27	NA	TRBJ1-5	TGTGCCAGCAGTTCATCCCGGGACGGGAGCAATCAGCCCCAGCATTTT	CASSSSRDGSNQPQHF
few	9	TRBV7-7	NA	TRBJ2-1	TGTGCCCGCTCTAATGAGCAGTTCTTC	CARSNEQFF
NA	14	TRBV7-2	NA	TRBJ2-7	TGTGCCAGCAGCCCTTCGGACGGGACCTACGAGCAGTACTTC	CASSPSDGTYEQYF
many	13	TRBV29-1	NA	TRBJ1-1	TGCAGCGTTGACCGGCAGGAGAACACTGAAGCTTTCTTT	CSVDRQENTEAFF
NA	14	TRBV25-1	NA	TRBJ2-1	TGTGCCAGCATCGGGGCAGGGCAATACAATGAGCAGTTCTTC	CASIGAGQYNEQFF
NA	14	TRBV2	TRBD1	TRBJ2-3	TGTGCCAGCAGTGCGACAGGGAGCACAGATACGCAGTATTTT	CASSATGSTDTQYF
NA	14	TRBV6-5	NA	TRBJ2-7	TGTGCCAGCAGTTACTCCGTGGGAAGCTACGAGCAGTACTTC	CASSYSVGSYEQYF
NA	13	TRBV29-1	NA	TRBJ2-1	TGCAGCGGTAGCGGAGGCACCTACAATGAGCAGTTCTTC	CSGSGGTYNEQFF
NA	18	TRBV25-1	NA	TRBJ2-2	TGTGCCAGCAGTGAATCTAAAGACGGGTGGGGCTCGGCCGGGGAGCTGTTTTTT	CASSESKDGWGSAGELFF
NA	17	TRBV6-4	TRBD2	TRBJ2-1	TGTGCCAGCAGTGACTCTAAGCTAGCGGGGGTAGGCAATGAGCAGTTCTTC	CASSDSKLAGVGNEQFF
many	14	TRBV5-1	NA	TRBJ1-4	TGCGCCAGCAGCCGATTAACAACTAATGAAAAACTGTTTTTT	CASSRLTTNEKLFF
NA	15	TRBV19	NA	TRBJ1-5	TGTGCCAGTAGTATAGAGGGGGCGAAGCTAAGGCCCCAGCATTTT	CASSIEGAKLRPQHF
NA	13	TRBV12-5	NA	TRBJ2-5	TGTGCTAGTGGGCCTACGACCGAAGAGACCCAGTACTTC	CASGPTTEETQYF
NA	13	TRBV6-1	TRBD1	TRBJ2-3	TGTGCCAGCACCGGGACAGGGACAGATACGCAGTATTTT	CASTGTGTDTQYF
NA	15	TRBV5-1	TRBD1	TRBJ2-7	TGCGCCAGCCGTGCCGGACAGGTGAGTTTCGGCGAGCAGTACTTC	CASRAGQVSFGEQYF
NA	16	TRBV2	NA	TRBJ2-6	TGTGCCAGCAGTGAATCTCCGACTTCTGGGGCCAACGTCCTGACTTTC	CASSESPTSGANVLTF
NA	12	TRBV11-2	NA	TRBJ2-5	TGTGCCAGCAGCTTATTTACAGAGACCCAGTACTTC	CASSLFTETQYF
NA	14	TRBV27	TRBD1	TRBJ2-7	TGTGCCAGCAGTTACTCCCCGGACAGGGACGAGCAGTACTTC	CASSYSPDRDEQYF
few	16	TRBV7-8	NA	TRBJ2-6	TGTGCCAGCAGCTTAGCAGGAGGCTCTGGGGCCAACGTCCTGACTTTC	CASSLAGGSGANVLTF
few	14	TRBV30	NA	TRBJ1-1	TGTGCCTGGAGCCGTGGGACAAGCGGCACTGAAGCTTTCTTT	CAWSRGTSGTEAFF
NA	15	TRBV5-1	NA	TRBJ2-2	TGCGCCAGCAGCTTGGCTAACAGGGAAACCGGGGAGCTGTTTTTT	CASSLANRETGELFF
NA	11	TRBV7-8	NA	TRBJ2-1	TGTGCCAGCAGCTGGGGTGATGAGCAGTTCTTC	CASSWGDEQFF
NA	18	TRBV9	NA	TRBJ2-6	TGTGCCAGCAGCAAAACACCCGCCGCCCGCTCTGGGGCCAACGTCCTGACTTTC	CASSKTPAARSGANVLTF
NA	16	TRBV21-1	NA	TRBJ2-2	NA	CASSKVGQGNTGELFF
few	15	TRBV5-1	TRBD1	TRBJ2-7	TGCGCCAGCAGCTTGTGGGGACAGAGAGTATACGAGCAGTACTTC	CASSLWGQRVYEQYF
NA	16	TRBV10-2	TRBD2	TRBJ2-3	TGCGCCAGCAGCGTAGCGGGAGGCCACGCGACAGATACGCAGTATTTT	CASSVAGGHATDTQYF
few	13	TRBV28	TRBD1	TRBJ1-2	TGTGCCAGCAGCGGGACAGCTAACTATGGCTACACCTTC	CASSGTANYGYTF
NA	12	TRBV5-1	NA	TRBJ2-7	TGCGCCAGCAGCTGGGGAGGTCGGGAGCAGTACTTC	CASSWGGREQYF
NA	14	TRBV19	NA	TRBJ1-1	TGTGCCAGTAGTAATAGAGGGAGAAACACTGAAGCTTTCTTT	CASSNRGRNTEAFF
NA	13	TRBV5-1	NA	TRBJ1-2	TGCGCCAGCAGTCAGGACCAGAACTATGGCTACACCTTC	CASSQDQNYGYTF
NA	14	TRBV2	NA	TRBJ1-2	TGTGCCAGCAGGCTGGAGGGGATAGCGGGTGGCTACACCTTC	CASRLEGIAGGYTF
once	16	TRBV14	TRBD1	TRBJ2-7	TGTGCCAGCAGCCAAGGGACAGGTCACCGACGCTACGAGCAGTACTTC	CASSQGTGHRRYEQYF
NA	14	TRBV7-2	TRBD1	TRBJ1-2	TGTGCCAGCAGCTCCGACAGGGGATCCTATGGCTACACCTTC	CASSSDRGSYGYTF
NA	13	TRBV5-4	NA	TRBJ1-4	TGTGCCAGCAGCTTGGGAAGGTCTGAAAAACTGTTTTTT	CASSLGRSEKLFF
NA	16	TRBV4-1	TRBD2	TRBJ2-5	TGCGCCAGCAGCCAAGACGCGGGAGGTAGCGGGGAGACCCAGTACTTC	CASSQDAGGSGETQYF
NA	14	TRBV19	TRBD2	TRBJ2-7	TGTGCCAGTAGTATTTCTAGCGGGAGCGTCGAGCAGTACTTC	CASSISSGSVEQYF
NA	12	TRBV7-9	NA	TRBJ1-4	TGTGCCAGCAGCCGGGGACAACAAAAACTGTTTTTT	CASSRGQQKLFF
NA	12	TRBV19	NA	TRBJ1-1	TGTGCCAGTTCCACAAGGGGCACTGAAGCTTTCTTT	CASSTRGTEAFF